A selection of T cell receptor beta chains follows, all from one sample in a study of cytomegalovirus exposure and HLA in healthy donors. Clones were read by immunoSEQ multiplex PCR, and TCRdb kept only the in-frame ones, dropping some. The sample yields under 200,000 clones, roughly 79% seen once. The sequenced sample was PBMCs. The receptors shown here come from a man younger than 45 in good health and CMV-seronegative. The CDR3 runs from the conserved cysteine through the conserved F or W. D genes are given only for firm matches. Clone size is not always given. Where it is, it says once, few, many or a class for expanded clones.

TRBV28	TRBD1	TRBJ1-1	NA	TGTGCCAGCAGTCTCGGGACAGGGGGCGTGTACACTGAAGCTTTCTTT	CASSLGTGGVYTEAFF
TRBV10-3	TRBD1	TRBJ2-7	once	TGTGCCATCAGTGAACTCCTGACAGGGGGCTACGAGCAGTACTTC	CAISELLTGGYEQYF
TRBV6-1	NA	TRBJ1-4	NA	TGTGCCAGCAGTGAAGCGCTTTTCAGGTCTAATGAAAAACTGTTTTTT	CASSEALFRSNEKLFF
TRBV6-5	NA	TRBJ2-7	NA	TGTGCCAGCAGTCCACCTACAGGGACCTCCAACGAGCAGTACTTC	CASSPPTGTSNEQYF
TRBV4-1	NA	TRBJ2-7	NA	TGCGCCAGCAGCCAAGATGTGGGGCCCGTGATCTACTACGAGCAGTACTTC	CASSQDVGPVIYYEQYF
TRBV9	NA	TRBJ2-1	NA	TGTGCCAGCAGCGAGAGGGGGCGCGGGGATGAGCAGTTCTTC	CASSERGRGDEQFF
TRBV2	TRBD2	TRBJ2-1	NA	TGTGCCAGCAGTGAAGGTTTAGCGGGAGGGTACAATGAGCAGTTCTTC	CASSEGLAGGYNEQFF
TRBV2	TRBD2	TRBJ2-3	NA	TGTGCCACGGCGCGGGAGGGCGGCGCAGATACGCAGTATTTT	CATAREGGADTQYF
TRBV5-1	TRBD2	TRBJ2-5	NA	TGCGCCAGCAGTCCTGTTCTAGCGGGAGAAGAGACCCAGTACTTC	CASSPVLAGEETQYF
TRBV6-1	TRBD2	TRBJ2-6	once	TGTGCCAGCAGGGGAGGGCAGGCTGGGGCCAACGTCCTGACTTTC	CASRGGQAGANVLTF
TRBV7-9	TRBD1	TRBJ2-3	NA	TGTGCCAGCAGCCCACAGGGGGATGGCACAGATACGCAGTATTTT	CASSPQGDGTDTQYF
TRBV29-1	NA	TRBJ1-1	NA	TGCAGCGTTGCCAGGGGTGGTGAAGCTTTCTTT	CSVARGGEAFF
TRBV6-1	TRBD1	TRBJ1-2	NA	TGTGCCAGCAGTGAAAACAGGGGGCTAGGCTACACCTTC	CASSENRGLGYTF
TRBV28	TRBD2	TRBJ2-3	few	TGTGCCAGCAGGCGGACTAGCGGGAGGATTCGGACAGATACGCAGTATTTT	CASRRTSGRIRTDTQYF
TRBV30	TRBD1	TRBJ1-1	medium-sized	TGTGCCTGGAGTGTAATTTCAGGGGGCCCTGAAGCTTTCTTT	CAWSVISGGPEAFF
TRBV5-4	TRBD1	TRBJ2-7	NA	TGTGCCAGCAGAATAGACAGGGGAGAATCCTACGAGCAGTACTTC	CASRIDRGESYEQYF
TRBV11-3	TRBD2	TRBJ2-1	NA	TGTGCCAGCAGCTTAGAAAGCGGGAGGACCAATGAGCAGTTCTTC	CASSLESGRTNEQFF
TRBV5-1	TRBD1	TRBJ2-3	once	TGCGCCAGCAGCTTGGTAACAGGGGGACCACCAGGCACAGATACGCAGTATTTT	CASSLVTGGPPGTDTQYF
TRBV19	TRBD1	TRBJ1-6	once	TGTGCCAGTAGTATAATGCCAGGGGGCGGGAATTCACCCCTCCACTTT	CASSIMPGGGNSPLHF
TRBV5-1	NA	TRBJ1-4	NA	TGCGCCAGCAGCATGGAGTTTAGGCTGGAGGTCGAAAAACTGTTTTTT	CASSMEFRLEVEKLFF
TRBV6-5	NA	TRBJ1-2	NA	TGTGCCAGCAGTTACGAGGGAACCTATGGCTACACCTTC	CASSYEGTYGYTF
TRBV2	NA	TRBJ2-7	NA	TGTGCCAGCAGTCTACAGGGAAGGCGTGACTCCGAGCAGTACTTC	CASSLQGRRDSEQYF
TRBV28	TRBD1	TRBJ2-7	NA	TGTGCCAGCAGTCCCCCGGGACAGGGGTTCTCCTACGAGCAGTACTTC	CASSPPGQGFSYEQYF
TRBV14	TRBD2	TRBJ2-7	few	TGTGCCAGCAGCCAAGGATTAGCGGGAATCTACGAGCAGTACTTC	CASSQGLAGIYEQYF
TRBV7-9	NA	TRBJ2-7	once	TGTTCCCTCGCCCAGGGGAGCTCCTACGAGCAGTACTTC	CSLAQGSSYEQYF
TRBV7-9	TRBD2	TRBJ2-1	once	TGTGCCAGCAGCTTACTAGCGGGAAGGAACAATGAGCAGTTCTTC	CASSLLAGRNNEQFF
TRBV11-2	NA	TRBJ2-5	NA	TGTGCCAGCAGCAACGGACAGAAAGAGACCCAGTACTTC	CASSNGQKETQYF
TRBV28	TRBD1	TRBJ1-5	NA	TGTGCCAGCAGTCCCGGGACAGGGTTTCAGCCCCAGCATTTT	CASSPGTGFQPQHF
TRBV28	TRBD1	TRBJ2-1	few	TGTGCCAGCAGGGGGACAGGGGGCCTCTATGAGCAGTTCTTC	CASRGTGGLYEQFF